Below, 31 T cell receptor beta chains from the same sample are listed, as sequenced in a study of blood T cell repertoires in COVID-19. TCRdb's copy holds only in-frame clones and misses some; the assay was immunoSEQ multiplex PCR. The sample has about 150,000 clones; about 88% are singletons. Source material: peripheral blood. The receptors come from a woman in her 70s with acute or convalescent COVID-19.

The CDR3 spells CASSYSVSGTGNTIYF. CDR3 nucleotide sequence: TGTGCCAGCAGTTACTCAGTCTCGGGAACTGGAAACACCATATATTTT. The chain has TRBV6-5 and TRBJ1-3; D is undetermined. The germline CDR1 and CDR2 sequences are MNHEY and SVGAGI. Deletions cut 0 bases from V and 2 bases from J, with 11 bases between. The CDR3 runs 16 residues.

This chain connects TRBV2 to TRBJ1-5; 7 bases line up with TRBD1. The CDR3 consists of 15 residues. The germline V gene has CDR1 SNHLY and CDR2 FYNNEI. J was trimmed by 3 bases and V by 1 base; bases with no gene match: 3. CDR3 nucleotides: TGTGCCAGCAGTGAAGGACAGGGCGTCAATCAGCCCCAGCATTTT. This codes for CASSEGQGVNQPQHF.

The chain recombines TRBV7-9 with TRBJ2-3, with TRBD1 matching over 7 bases. This CDR3 contains 15 residues. Trimming took 2 bases from V and 7 from J; bases not matched to a gene: 9. Germline V lookup: CDR1 SEHNR, CDR2 FQNEAQ (reference sequence). Here the CDR3 reads CASSLPTDRPNTQYF. CDR3 nucleotide sequence: TGTGCCAGCAGCTTACCGACGGACAGGCCAAATACGCAGTATTTT.

This chain uses TRBV6-5 with TRBJ1-2; 7 bases agree with TRBD1. CDR1 and CDR2 from the germline V gene are MNHEY and SVGAGI. J was trimmed by 3 bases and V by 8 bases; bases with no gene match: 12. The CDR3 totals 15 residues. The CDR3 DNA reads TGTGCCAGCCGTACCCAGCCGGGACAGCACTATGGCTACACCTTC. Protein sequence: CASRTQPGQHYGYTF.

The chain couples TRBV28 to TRBJ1-4; possibly TRBD1 for D (5 bases). Germline V gene data show CDR1 as MDHEN and CDR2 as SYDVKM. V shed 6 bases and J shed 8 bases, with 16 bases lying between them. The CDR3 runs 14 residues. CDR3 bases: TGTGCCAGCAGCTCGGGGGGTTTCGAGGAAAAACTGTTTTTT. It is translated as CASSSGGFEEKLFF.

The chain joins TRBV12-3 or TRBV12-4 to TRBJ2-2; D gene unclear. V was pared by 5 bases and J by 4 bases, with 8 bases between. The CDR3 contains 13 residues. CDR3 coding DNA: TGTGCCAGCAGTGTGGTACTCACCGGGGAGCTGTTTTTT. This gives the protein CASSVVLTGELFF.

About this clone itself: The junction differs from germline at one of its ends, possibly a read error. The genes are TRBV7-7 and TRBJ1-5; D is perhaps TRBD1 (5 bases). Per germline, CDR1 SSHAT and CDR2 FNYEAQ (reference sequence). The length of the CDR3 is 20 residues. The CDR3 DNA sequence: TGTGCTAGCAGCTTAGCGGGGCAAAGATCTTCTCAGCCCAGCAATCAGCCCCAGCATTTT. Translated, it gives CASSLAGQRSSQPSNQPQHF.

V usage is TRBV19 and J usage is TRBJ2-7; no definite D call. CDR3 length: 14 residues. Germline V gives CDR1 LNHDA, CDR2 SQIVND (reference sequence). Trimming shortened V by 7 bases and J by 0 bases, and 13 bases separated the two germline ends. The CDR3 DNA is TGTGCCAGTACTTCCCGCTTCAGCTCCTACGAGCAGTACTTC. Translated, it gives CASTSRFSSYEQYF. The whole variable domain, remainder taken from reference TRBV19 and TRBJ2-7, is DGGITQSPKYLFRKEGQNVTLSCEQNLNHDAMYWYRQDPGQGLRLIYYSQIVNDFQKGDIAEGYSVSREKKESFPLTVTSAQKNPTAFYLCASTSRFSSYEQYFGPGTRLTVT.

The V gene is TRBV29-1, the J gene TRBJ1-2; 10 bases are a match to TRBD1. V dropped 7 bases and J dropped 4; count of bases not matched to a gene: 6. The CDR3 totals 13 residues. The germline CDR1 and CDR2 sequences are SQVTM and ANQGSEA. CDR3 DNA: TGCAGCGCTGGACAGGGGGGCTCCTATGGCTACACCTTC. It codes for CSAGQGGSYGYTF. Together with reference TRBV29-1 and TRBJ1-2, the CDR3 gives the full variable domain: SAVISQKPSRDICQRGTSLTIQCQVDSQVTMMFWYRQQPGQSLTLIATANQGSEATYESGFVIDKFPISRPNLTFSTLTVSNMSPEDSSIYLCSAGQGGSYGYTFGSGTRLTVV.

The V and J genes are TRBV15 and TRBJ1-2; D is ambiguous. From germline, CDR1 is LNHNV and CDR2 YYDKDF (reference sequence). V was shortened by 0 bases and J by 7 bases, with 12 bases between the two germline ends. This CDR3 is built from 14 residues. The DNA for the CDR3 is TGTGCCACCAGCAGAGATCTGTCTGCGTCTGGCTACACCTTC. The encoded protein is CATSRDLSASGYTF.

V gene TRBV5-1 combines with J gene TRBJ1-2; D may be TRBD1 (6 bases). This CDR3 spans 14 amino acids. V was cut by 0 bases and J by 10 bases, with 16 bases left in between. Looked up from germline, CDR1 is SGHRS and CDR2 is YFSETQ. The DNA of the CDR3 is TGCGCCAGCAGCTTGGGGGGGACACAGCCGGTCTACACCTTC. Its translation is CASSLGGTQPVYTF.

Comment on this clone: The sample has other DNA sequences that encode this CDR3 too. The gene calls are TRBV5-1 and TRBJ1-6, with D unclear. V lost 0 bases, J lost 4 bases, and 8 bases lay in between. The germline gives CDR1 SGHRS, CDR2 YFSETQ. This CDR3 has 15 amino acids. CDR3 region: CASSLEPTYNSPLHF. The CDR3 DNA reads TGCGCCAGCAGCTTGGAACCGACATATAATTCACCCCTCCACTTT.

Only a few counts were recorded for this clone. The chain is built from TRBV7-6 and TRBJ2-7; 8 bases fit TRBD1. Germline values: CDR1 SGHVS, CDR2 FNYEAQ. V was clipped by 0 bases and J by 3 bases; unmatched bases: 7. The CDR3 consists of 16 residues. The CDR3, as DNA: TGTGCCAGCAGCTTAGCTGGACAGGGATTTTACTACGAGCAGTACTTC. Amino acid sequence: CASSLAGQGFYYEQYF.

The V and J genes are TRBV18 and TRBJ1-4; unclear D gene. The germline V gene encodes CDR1 KGHSH and CDR2 LQKENI. The CDR3 has 15 residues. Trimming cost V 4 bases and J 4 bases, with 13 bases left between them. The CDR3 bases are TGTGCCAGCTCACTGACGGGTGGTAGTAATGAAAAACTGTTTTTT. This encodes CASSLTGGSNEKLFF.

The chain has TRBV3-1 (or the pseudogene TRBV3-2) and TRBJ1-3; weak D call: TRBD1 (5 bases). V was trimmed by 2 bases and J by 2 bases, leaving 16 bases between them. Per germline, CDR1 LGHDT and CDR2 YNNKEL (reference sequence). The length of the CDR3 is 17 residues. The CDR3, as DNA: TGTGCCAGCAGCCAACGGTCAGGGTTCGAAACTGGAAACACCATATATTTT. It codes for CASSQRSGFETGNTIYF.

This chain joins TRBV4-2 and TRBJ2-4; no reliable D call. The CDR3 contains 17 residues. Per the germline V gene, CDR1 is LGHNA and CDR2 is YNFKEQ. Trimming cost V 0 bases and J 2 bases, with 14 bases left between them. The CDR3 nucleotides read TGTGCCAGCAGCCAAGATAGAGGAATTTTGTCCAAAAACATTCAGTACTTC. Translating it yields CASSQDRGILSKNIQYF.

The chain couples TRBV11-2 to TRBJ2-7; no reliable D call. The CDR3 spans 13 residues. The V end lost 0 bases, the J end lost 4 bases, and 7 bases lay between the germline ends. Germline lookup yields CDR1 SGHAT and CDR2 FQNNGV. CDR3 sequence (DNA): TGTGCCAGCAGCTTAGACCCCTTTTACGAGCAGTACTTC. Its translation is CASSLDPFYEQYF.

The chain couples TRBV19 to TRBJ2-1; D not certain. The V end was cut by 6 bases, the J end by 6 bases, with 6 bases between. The germline V gene has CDR1 LNHDA and CDR2 SQIVND (reference sequence). The CDR3 extends over 11 amino acids. Here the CDR3 DNA reads TGTGCCAGTAGACTCGTCAATGAGCAGTTCTTC. This codes for CASRLVNEQFF.

This chain joins TRBV19 and TRBJ1-1; no clear D. V was shortened by 5 bases and J by 1 base, with 11 bases between the two germline ends. Looked up from germline, CDR1 is LNHDA and CDR2 is SQIVND (reference sequence). The CDR3 has 14 amino acids. The CDR3 DNA reads TGTGCCAGTAGTCGCACAGACGGGAACACTGAAGCTTTCTTT. The encoded protein is CASSRTDGNTEAFF.

This chain links TRBV5-1 with TRBJ2-7; tentatively, D is TRBD2 (6 bases). Germline V lookup: CDR1 SGHRS, CDR2 YFSETQ. V lost 4 bases and J 3 bases, leaving 14 bases between the germline ends. This CDR3 contains 14 residues. CDR3 DNA sequence: TGCGCCAGCAGCCCCGACGGGGGATACTACGAGCAGTACTTC. As protein: CASSPDGGYYEQYF.

CDR3 bases: TGTGCCTGGAGTAGTCAGGGATATCAGCCCCAGCATTTT. This translates into CAWSSQGYQPQHF. This sequence joins TRBV30 and TRBJ1-5, with D possibly TRBD1 on 5 matching bases. The CDR3 is 13 amino acids. Germline V CDR1 and CDR2: GTSNPN, SVGIG (reference sequence). Trimming removed 2 bases at V and 5 bases at J, with 10 bases between. Looking up the rest from reference TRBV30 and TRBJ1-5 gives the full variable domain: SQTIHQWPATLVQPVGSPLSLECTVEGTSNPNLYWYRQAAGRGLQLLFYSVGIGQISSEVPQNLSASRPQDRQFILSSKKLLLSDSGFYLCAWSSQGYQPQHFGDGTRLSIL.

J is TRBJ1-2 and V is TRBV5-1, with D tentatively TRBD1 (6 bases). V shed 5 bases and J shed 2 bases, with 7 bases lying between them. The germline gives CDR1 SGHRS, CDR2 YFSETQ. This CDR3 comprises 12 residues. CDR3 in DNA: TGCGCCAGCAGACAGGGAAACTATGGCTACACCTTC. As protein: CASRQGNYGYTF.

This clone was found a few times. A clone one base away is much larger, so this may be a read error. The chain uses TRBV7-2 and TRBJ2-1, with TRBD2 matching over 10 bases. Losses at the gene ends were 4 bases for V and 6 bases for J; bases not matched to a gene: 6. The germline V gene encodes CDR1 SGHTA and CDR2 FQGNSA. The CDR3 is 15 residues long. The CDR3 bases are TGTGCCAGCAGCTCGGGAGCGGGGGGGGGCAATGAGCAGTTCTTC. Translation gives CASSSGAGGGNEQFF.

V is TRBV20-1 and J is TRBJ1-6; D is unclear. The germline CDR1 and CDR2 sequences are DFQATT and SNEGSKA (reference sequence). The V end was cut by 3 bases, the J end by 2 bases, with 14 bases between. CDR3 length: 16 amino acids. CDR3 nucleotides: TGCAGTGCTAGTTTGCGAGGGAACACCTATAATTCACCCCTCCACTTT. Protein sequence: CSASLRGNTYNSPLHF.

This chain connects TRBV6-5 to TRBJ1-4; no reliable D call. V was clipped by 6 bases and J by 6 bases, with 17 bases between them. The CDR3 is 15 amino acids. Per germline, CDR1 MNHEY and CDR2 SVGAGI. The CDR3 coding sequence is TGTGCCAGCAGCCCCCTTTTTGGGAGTCATGAAAAACTGTTTTTT. Amino acid sequence: CASSPLFGSHEKLFF.

The chain joins TRBV7-9 to TRBJ1-2; D remains unclear. The CDR3 runs to 12 residues. Germline V gene lookup returns CDR1 SEHNR and CDR2 FQNEAQ (reference sequence). Between the trimmed V and J ends, which lost 0 bases and 8 bases, there was a span of 7 bases. The CDR3 here is CASSLAQRGYTF. Here the CDR3 DNA reads TGTGCCAGCAGCTTAGCACAGCGGGGCTACACCTTC.

The chain employs TRBV7-2 and TRBJ2-3; the match to TRBD2 covers 10 bases. From germline, CDR1 is SGHTA and CDR2 FQGNSA. CDR3 length: 17 residues. The trim removed 0 bases at V and 3 bases at J, leaving 6 bases unmatched. The CDR3, as DNA: TGTGCCAGCAGCTTAGCCCAGCGGGGGGGTCCGACAGATACGCAGTATTTT. Its protein is CASSLAQRGGPTDTQYF. Complete variable domain (other parts from reference TRBV7-2 and TRBJ2-3): GAGVSQSPSNKVTEKGKDVELRCDPISGHTALYWYRQSLGQGLEFLIYFQGNSAPDKSGLPSDRFSAERTGGSVSTLTIQRTQQEDSAVYLCASSLAQRGGPTDTQYFGPGTRLTVL.

The genes are TRBV4-1 and TRBJ1-4; maybe TRBD1 (6 bases). Germline V gene data show CDR1 as MGHRA and CDR2 as YSYEKL. The CDR3 is 16 amino acids. V was pared by 0 bases and J by 4 bases, with 12 bases between. The CDR3 reads CASSQDPNRDNEKLFF. The CDR3 bases are TGCGCCAGCAGCCAAGATCCGAACAGGGATAATGAAAAACTGTTTTTT.

The gene calls are TRBV5-5 and TRBJ1-5; TRBD1 matches 10 bases. The V gene's germline CDR1 is SGHKS and CDR2 YYEKEE (reference sequence). V trimming: 5 bases; J trimming: 4 bases; junction bases outside the gene matches: 9. This CDR3 comprises 16 residues. The CDR3 DNA reads TGTGCCAGCAGGGAGACAGGGGGCGCCCCGAATCAGCCCCAGCATTTT. Its translation is CASRETGGAPNQPQHF.

V and J are TRBV15 and TRBJ2-3; weak D call: TRBD1 (6 bases). The CDR3 runs to 15 residues. Per germline, CDR1 LNHNV and CDR2 YYDKDF (reference sequence). V was clipped by 2 bases and J by 0 bases, with 9 bases between them. CDR3 in amino acids: CATSRSGASTDTQYF. CDR3 bases: TGTGCCACCAGCAGATCAGGGGCCAGCACAGATACGCAGTATTTT.

The V gene is TRBV21-1, the J gene TRBJ2-3; the table's D gene call, TRBD1, was not cross checked with the DNA. TRBV21-1 constitutes a pseudogene. This CDR3 has 16 amino acids. CDR3 DNA: TGTGCCAGCAGCAAAGAAGGGACAGACAGCACAGATACGCAGTATTTT. This encodes CASSKEGTDSTDTQYF.